This T cell receptor (beta chain) was identified during a study of response to subunit inactivated influenza vaccine. TCRdb reprocessed the RT-PCR reads with MiXCR, giving one entry per CDR3 protein. Of around 570,000 distinct CDR3 sequences detected, roughly 10% appear once; the ten largest clones hold approximately 11%. Study results and caveats: Only a handful of new T cells, the authors suggested, are recruited with each seasonal influenza vaccination.

V was trimmed by 3 bases and J by 6 bases, leaving 15 bases between them. The CDR3 loop spans 15 amino acids. This clonotype was seen a few times. Antigen: not known. The sample was also linked to a second study, of T cells expressing NK-cell markers. That study reports: UMI-tagged 5'RACE template switching yielded the TCR beta cDNA. Serological testing identified seven of the eight sequenced donors as HCMV-seropositive and one as seronegative. Within several experiments, an anti-gamma-delta TCR antibody kept the sorting limited to alpha-beta TCR T cells.

The genes are TRBV12-3 or TRBV12-4 and TRBJ2-1, with D possibly TRBD2 on 6 matching bases. The receptor was derived from a man aged 50 to 59 who received an inactivated influenza vaccine. The sequences come from PBMCs from blood, collected on the day of vaccination. CDR3 sequence reads: CASSFTGGPSNEQFF. The CDR3 DNA is TGTGCCAGCAGTTTTACCGGGGGACCCTCCAATGAGCAGTTCTTC.